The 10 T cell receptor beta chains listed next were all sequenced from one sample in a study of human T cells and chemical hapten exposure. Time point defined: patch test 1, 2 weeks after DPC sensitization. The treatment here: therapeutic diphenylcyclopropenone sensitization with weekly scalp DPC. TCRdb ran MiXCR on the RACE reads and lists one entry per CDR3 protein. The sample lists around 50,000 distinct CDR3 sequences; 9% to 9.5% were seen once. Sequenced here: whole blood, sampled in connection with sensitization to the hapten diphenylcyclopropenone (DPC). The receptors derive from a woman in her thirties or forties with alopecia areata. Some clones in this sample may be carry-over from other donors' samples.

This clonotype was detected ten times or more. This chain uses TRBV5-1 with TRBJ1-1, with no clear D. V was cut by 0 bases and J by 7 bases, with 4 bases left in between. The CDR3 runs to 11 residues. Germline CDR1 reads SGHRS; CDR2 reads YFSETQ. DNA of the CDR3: TGCGCCAGCAGCTTGGGGAATGAAGCTTTCTTT. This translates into CASSLGNEAFF.

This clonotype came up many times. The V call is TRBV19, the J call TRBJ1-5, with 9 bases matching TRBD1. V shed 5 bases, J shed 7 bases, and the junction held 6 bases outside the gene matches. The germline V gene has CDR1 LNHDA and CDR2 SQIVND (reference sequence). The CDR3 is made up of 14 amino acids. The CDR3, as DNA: TGTGCCAGTAGTGAAACAGGGGGCGGGCAGCCCCAGCATTTT. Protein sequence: CASSETGGGQPQHF.

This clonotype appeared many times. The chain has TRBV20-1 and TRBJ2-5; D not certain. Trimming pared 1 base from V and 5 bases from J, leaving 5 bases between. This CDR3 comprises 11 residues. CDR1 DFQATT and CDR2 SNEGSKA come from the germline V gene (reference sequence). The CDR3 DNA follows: TGCAGTGCTAGAGTGCCCGAGACCCAGTACTTC. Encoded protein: CSARVPETQYF.

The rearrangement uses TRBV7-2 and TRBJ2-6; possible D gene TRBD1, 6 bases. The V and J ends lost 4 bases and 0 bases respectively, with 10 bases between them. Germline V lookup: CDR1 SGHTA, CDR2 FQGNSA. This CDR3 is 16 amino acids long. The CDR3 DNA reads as TGTGCCAGCAGCTCACGGACAGCCTCTGGGGCCAACGTCCTGACTTTC. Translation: CASSSRTASGANVLTF.

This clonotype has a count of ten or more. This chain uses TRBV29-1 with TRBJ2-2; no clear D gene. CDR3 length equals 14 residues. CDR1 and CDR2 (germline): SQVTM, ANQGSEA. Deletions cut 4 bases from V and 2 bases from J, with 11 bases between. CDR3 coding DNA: TGCAGCGTTGGCCGAGACTCCAACACCGGGGAGCTGTTTTTT. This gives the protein CSVGRDSNTGELFF.

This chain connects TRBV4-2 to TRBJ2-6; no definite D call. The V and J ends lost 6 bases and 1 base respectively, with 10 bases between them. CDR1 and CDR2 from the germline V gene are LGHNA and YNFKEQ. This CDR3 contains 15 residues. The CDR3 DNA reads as TGTGCCAGCAGTTTGGGAAATTCTGGGGCCAACGTCCTGACTTTC. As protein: CASSLGNSGANVLTF.

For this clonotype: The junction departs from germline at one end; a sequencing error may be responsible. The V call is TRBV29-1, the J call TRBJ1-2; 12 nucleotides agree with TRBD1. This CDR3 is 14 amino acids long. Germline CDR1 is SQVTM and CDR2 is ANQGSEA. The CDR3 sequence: CSVISGTGGYSYTF. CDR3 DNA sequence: TGCAGCGTTATATCTGGGACAGGGGGCTATAGCTACACCTTC.

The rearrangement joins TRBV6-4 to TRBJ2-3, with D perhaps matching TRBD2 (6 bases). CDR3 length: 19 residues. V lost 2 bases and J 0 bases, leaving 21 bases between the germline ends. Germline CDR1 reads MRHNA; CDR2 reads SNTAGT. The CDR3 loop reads CASSDPRLDVGRSTDTQYF. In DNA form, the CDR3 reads TGTGCCAGCAGTGACCCGCGACTAGACGTAGGACGTAGCACAGATACGCAGTATTTT.

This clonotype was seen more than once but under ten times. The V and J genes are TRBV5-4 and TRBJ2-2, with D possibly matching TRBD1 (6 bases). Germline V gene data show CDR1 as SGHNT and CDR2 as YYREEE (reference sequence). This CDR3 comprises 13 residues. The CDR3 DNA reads TGTGCTGAAGTGGACAGAAACACCGGGGAGCTGTTTTTT. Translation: CAEVDRNTGELFF.

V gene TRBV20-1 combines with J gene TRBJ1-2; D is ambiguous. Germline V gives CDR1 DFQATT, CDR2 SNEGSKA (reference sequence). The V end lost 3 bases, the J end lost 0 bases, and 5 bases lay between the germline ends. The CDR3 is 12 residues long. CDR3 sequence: CSASPTNYGYTF. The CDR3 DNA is TGCAGTGCTAGTCCGACTAACTATGGCTACACCTTC.